This T cell receptor beta chain derives from a study of T cells in women clearing cervical HPV infection (dated by TCRdb to 2017 to 2018). Regarding the study in general: The cases were some 25 women with histologically confirmed HPV16-related CIN3 or worse, and 2 of these cases were invasive cancers. Cases had a median age of about 34 years and controls had a median age of around 41, with no significant differences in baseline characteristics. Since HLA typing was available for only a few women, HLA type could not be ruled out as a confounder. Blood from cases was collected at the visit where the lesion was first found, while blood from controls was collected once the infection could no longer be detected. For cases, a median interval of 149 days, with an interquartile range of roughly 80 to 210 days, was observed between lesion detection and blood sampling. Controls were 25 to 30 women whose single incident HPV16 infection cleared within 12 months without precancer or cancer developing. Five blinded duplicates per group were added as quality controls, giving around 60 samples: some 50 participants and approximately ten replicates. Cases and controls were matched on age within five years and on year of sample collection. The parent cohort enrolled 10,049 women aged 18 or older in Guanacaste, Costa Rica, in about 1992 to 1995 and followed the women for seven years. An exploratory proof-of-principle case-control study, nested within the Guanacaste HPV Natural History Study in Costa Rica, was conducted to compare TCR repertoires across cervical HPV16 outcomes.

V loses 5 bases of germline sequence and J loses 4 bases, and the interval between the two ends is 17 bases. As encoded in the germline V gene (reference sequence), CDR1 is LNHDA while CDR2 is SQIVND. The CDR3 numbers 15 residues from cysteine through phenylalanine. Part of the CDR3 DNA is given, 36 bases translated from base 1. The immunoSEQ assay used multiplex PCR to amplify TCR beta CDR3 regions from an average of roughly 1,200 ng of genomic DNA per sample. Primer bias was corrected in the assay by using a complete synthetic TCR repertoire to establish an amplification baseline. Amplicons were sequenced on the Illumina platform. The original pipeline was this. Error correction of the sequences involved clustering with frequency ratios plus a modified nearest-neighbor algorithm, after which the sequences were analyzed in the immunoSEQ Analyzer using IMGT gene definitions. At each rarefaction depth, TCR richness and evenness were averaged across 20 rarefaction repeats, and any sample with fewer sequences than the depth was left out. Wilcoxon rank sum tests with FDR correction were used to compare V, D and J gene relative abundances between the groups. An intraclass correlation of around 96% for TCR richness and an average of around 76% across 66 gene segments were obtained from the blinded duplicates. Here the immuneACCESS table is served through TCRdb, limited to in-frame sequences with V and J called. Missing clones are a known gap in these copies; in checked studies unresolved V genes cover under half, and the rest lacks a known reason. V and J calls and clone size are those listed in that table; D and trimming were worked out from the DNA. This sample's listing comprises over 35,000 clones. The ten most abundant clones make up 35% to 40% of the sample.

Study-level results and caveats: Random forest classifiers combining richness and V gene abundances distinguished cases from controls with an estimated AUC of around 0.79. T-cell numbers per sample were unknown, so richness differences could reflect varying T-cell content rather than repertoire biology. Across sequencing depths, CIN3+ cases showed significantly higher TCR repertoire richness than controls, but evenness did not differ between the groups. Because of the cross-sectional design, the study could not determine whether the associations came before infection or resulted from infection, and neither effector/memory subsets nor HPV-specific T cells were isolated. TRBV6-7 relative abundance was lower in cases than in controls (0.11% versus 0.16%; Bonferroni P = 0.0008).

Every participant had a single incident cervical HPV16 infection, and prevalent HPV16 infections were excluded. Cervical HPV DNA was detected with MY09/MY11 PCR, and genotyping was done by dot-blot hybridization. Approximately 15 mL of heparinized blood was centrifuged, after which the buffy coat was aliquoted, frozen at -30 degrees C, and then stored at -80 degrees C. QIAGEN kits were used to extract genomic DNA from the buffy coat specimens. A remark on this clone: Its binding antigen is unknown. The read falls 3 residues short of the CDR3 end, and the missing part is taken from the germline J gene.

The sample taken for sequencing was blood buffy coat. The sequence is built from TRBV19 and TRBJ1-1, and TRBD1 may be the D gene, going by 5 matching bases. The receptor was derived from a woman between 18 and 69 years old with a cervical HPV16 infection that either progressed to CIN3+ or cleared (not recorded which). The CDR3 bases that were read are TGTGCCAGTAGTTTCAGGGAAGGATTGGGCACTGAA. Its translation reads: CASSFREGLGTE. The full CDR3 is CASSFREGLGTEAFF. Extended through the reference TRBV19 and TRBJ1-1 proteins, this CDR3 yields the full variable domain: DGGITQSPKYLFRKEGQNVTLSCEQNLNHDAMYWYRQDPGQGLRLIYYSQIVNDFQKGDIAEGYSVSREKKESFPLTVTSAQKNPTAFYLCASSFREGLGTEAFFGQGTRLTVV.